Presented here are 5 T cell receptor beta chains from one specimen sequenced in a study of blood T cell repertoires in COVID-19. Produced via immunoSEQ multiplex PCR; TCRdb's table is partial and in-frame only. The profile covers roughly 100,000 clones, with about 85% appearing a single time and around 2% taken by the ten largest. The specimen was peripheral blood. These receptors came from a man between 45 and 60 years old with active COVID-19.

The V call is TRBV7-9, the J call TRBJ2-6; 9 bases line up with TRBD1. This CDR3 has 17 residues. Germline CDR1 and CDR2: SEHNR and FQNEAQ (reference sequence). Trimming cost V 5 bases and J 0 bases; bases outside gene matches: 5. The CDR3 loop is CASSIETGGSGANVLTF. DNA for the CDR3: TGTGCCAGCAGCATCGAGACAGGGGGCTCTGGGGCCAACGTCCTGACTTTC.

A remark on this clone: A much larger clone differs from this one at a single base, so this may be a read error. J is TRBJ2-2 and V is TRBV7-2; 8 bases are shared with TRBD1. The V gene end was trimmed by 6 bases and the J gene end by 2 bases; junction bases not matched to a gene: 2. This CDR3 comprises 14 residues. CDR1 and CDR2 from the germline V gene are SGHTA and FQGNSA. CDR3 region: CASRGQVNTGELFF. The CDR3 DNA follows: TGTGCCAGCAGGGGACAGGTTAACACCGGGGAGCTGTTTTTT.

V gene TRBV11-2 combines with J gene TRBJ2-7; TRBD2 is a possible D gene (6 bases). The germline V gene has CDR1 SGHAT and CDR2 FQNNGV. CDR3 length equals 13 residues. V shed 8 bases and J shed 3 bases, with 14 bases lying between them. This chain's CDR3 is CASLSGGIYEQYF. CDR3 nucleotides: TGTGCCAGCCTCTCTGGGGGGATCTACGAGCAGTACTTC.

The V and J genes are TRBV7-8 and TRBJ2-4; D possibly corresponds to TRBD1 (7 bases). Trimming took off 4 bases at V and 0 bases at J, with 10 bases between the two ends. The CDR3 is made up of 15 amino acids. Germline V CDR1 and CDR2: SGHVS, FQNEAQ. The CDR3 region is CASSSGGLAKNIQYF. DNA for the CDR3: TGTGCCAGCAGCTCAGGGGGGCTAGCCAAAAACATTCAGTACTTC.

The chain links TRBV2 to TRBJ1-6; D gene unclear. This CDR3 spans 14 amino acids. V lost 7 bases to trimming and J lost 0 bases, with 7 bases between them. The V gene's germline CDR1 is SNHLY and CDR2 FYNNEI. In DNA, the CDR3 is TGTGCCAGCAAAGTGAGCTCCTATAATTCACCCCTCCACTTT. It codes for CASKVSSYNSPLHF.